This TCR beta chain was observed in a study of T cell responses to AZD1222 COVID-19 vaccine (dated by TCRdb to the early 2020s). For context, the study as a whole: A total of under 250 trial participants underwent TCR sequencing, of whom under 220 had received two doses of AZD1222 and 26 had received two doses of the MenACWY control vaccine. Trial participants were enrolled by age into subgroups of 18-55, 56-69 and 70-plus years, and approximately 150, 30 and 60 TCR-sequenced participants, respectively, were included in these subgroups. Here is what the overall study found, with its caveats: CD4 TCRs associated with the vaccine covered the entire spike protein, and the dominant responses were in regions 160-218 and 743-854. Conclusions about previously exposed vaccinees are limited, since just six AZD1222 recipients were seropositive for SARS-CoV-2 at baseline. A significant rise in spike-specific TCR breadth and depth was observed after two AZD1222 doses relative to day 0 and relative to MenACWY recipients. The 56-69-year group was small, and its depth increase did not reach significance, likely because of low power. Participants were mostly white British and included more females than males, and it was suggested by the authors that clonal diversity may have been underestimated. No day 14 peak-response samples were available, so repertoires were characterized only after the peak T cell response. Reportedly, almost half of the unique spike-specific TCRs recognized epitopes lying outside the regions that are mutated in the B.1.351 and B.1.1.7 variants.

Explained via the paper, the time point label denotes: about 28 days (+/-7) after the second vaccine dose. AZD1222 recipients with second doses at about 4 weeks or about 12 weeks were pooled, because spike-specific TCR depth and breadth did not differ between schedules. Samples from vaccinated people were obtained from the UK trials COV001 and COV002, which included a single-blind randomized controlled phase 2/3 trial of AZD1222 (ChAdOx1 nCoV-19) in healthy adults. Trial participant PBMC samples were collected at day 0 and day 28 after the second dose for TCRbeta chain sequencing. Taken from cysteine to phenylalanine, the CDR3 has 15 residues. Only the CDR3 region is kept as DNA, spanning 45 bases read in frame from base 1. CDR1 and CDR2 were assigned from the germline V gene as MDHEN and SYDVKM. Germline trimming: 6 bases from V, 4 bases from J; junction bases outside gene matches: 10. Comment on this clone: Its recognized antigen is unknown. No base quality information exists; no much larger clone differs at one position.

The CDR3 regions of human TCRbeta chains were analyzed by immunosequencing. From the authors' description of their analysis: Repertoire TCRs were matched against a reference library of SARS-CoV-2-specific TCRs generated with the MIRA antigen-specificity platform. Breadth meant the fraction of unique TCRs that were SARS-CoV-2-associated, whereas depth meant the fraction of total T cells that were SARS-CoV-2-associated. Each spike-specific TCR was assigned to its reactive spike region and to a CD4 or CD8 class using the MIRA data. Log10-transformed breadth and depth values were compared by one-way ANOVA with Sidak's multiple comparisons tests. Here the immuneACCESS table is served through TCRdb, limited to in-frame sequences with V and J called. Missing clones are a known gap in these copies; in checked studies unresolved V genes cover under half, and the rest lacks a known reason. D and trimming were read from the DNA, whereas the V and J calls and clone size are those reported in that table. A total of some 100,000 clones appear in this sample, 92% of them only once. The ten most abundant clones make up roughly 3% of the sample.

The chain is made from TRBV28 and TRBJ2-5; the central 8 bases match TRBD1. The sequence derives from an adult who received the AZD1222 COVID-19 vaccine. The sequenced sample was peripheral blood, obtained 28 days after the second AZD1222 dose. CDR3 region: CASSIPGQGRETQYF. The DNA sequence reads TGTGCCAGCAGCATACCTGGACAGGGCCGAGAGACCCAGTACTTC.